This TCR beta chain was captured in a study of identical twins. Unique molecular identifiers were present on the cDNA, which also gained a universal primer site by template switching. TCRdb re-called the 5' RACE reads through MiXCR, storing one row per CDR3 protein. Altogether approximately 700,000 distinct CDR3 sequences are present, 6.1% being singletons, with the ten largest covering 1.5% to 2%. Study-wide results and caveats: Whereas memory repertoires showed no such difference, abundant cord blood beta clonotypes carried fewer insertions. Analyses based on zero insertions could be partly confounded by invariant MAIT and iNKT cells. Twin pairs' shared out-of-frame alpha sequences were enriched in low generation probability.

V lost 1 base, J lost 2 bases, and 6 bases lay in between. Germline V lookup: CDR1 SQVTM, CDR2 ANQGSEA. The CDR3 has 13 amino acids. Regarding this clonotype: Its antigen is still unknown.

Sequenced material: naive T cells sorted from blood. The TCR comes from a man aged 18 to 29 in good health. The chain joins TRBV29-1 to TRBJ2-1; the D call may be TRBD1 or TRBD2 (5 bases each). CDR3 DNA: TGCAGCGTTGAAGGGGGGACCTACAATGAGCAGTTCTTC. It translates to CSVEGGTYNEQFF.